One and the same sample provided the 19 T cell receptor beta chains below, sequenced in a study of T cells in narcolepsy. Some clones are missing from TCRdb's copy, which holds only in-frame ones; the method was immunoSEQ multiplex PCR. The table lists tens of thousands of clones, 70% to 80% of them singletons, with approximately 1% in the top ten. Sequenced: CD45RA- memory CD4+ T cells from PBMCs. The receptors shown here come from a human donor with narcolepsy.

The chain joins TRBV6-5 to TRBJ1-1, with unresolved D. V dropped 3 bases and J dropped 0 bases, with 14 bases sitting between them. The germline CDR1 and CDR2 sequences are MNHEY and SVGAGI. This CDR3 is built from 16 residues. In DNA, the CDR3 is TGTGCCAGCAGTTATTTTAGAGGTCCAATGAACACTGAAGCTTTCTTT. This codes for CASSYFRGPMNTEAFF.

The chain carries TRBV5-6 and TRBJ2-1; D is perhaps TRBD2 (5 bases). From germline, CDR1 is SGHDT and CDR2 YYEEEE. The germline V and J ends were trimmed by 5 bases and 6 bases, with 15 bases remaining between them. The CDR3 runs 14 residues. CDR3 bases: TGTGCCAGCAGTTTTATTCTAGCTGCCAATGAGCAGTTCTTC. This translates into CASSFILAANEQFF.

The rearrangement joins TRBV7-9 to TRBJ1-1, with D tentatively TRBD1 (5 bases). V dropped 5 bases and J dropped 4 bases, with 20 bases sitting between them. Looked up from germline, CDR1 is SEHNR and CDR2 is FQNEAQ (reference sequence). CDR3 size: 16 residues. The CDR3 region is CASSTSTGDPATEAFF. For the CDR3, the DNA is TGTGCCAGCAGCACCTCCACCGGGGACCCGGCCACTGAAGCTTTCTTT.

Only a few counts were recorded for this clone. The rearrangement links TRBV2 to TRBJ2-7, with a tentative D call TRBD1 (5 bases). The CDR3 has 14 amino acids. Trimming shortened V by 6 bases and J by 3 bases, and 15 bases separated the two germline ends. The germline V gene encodes CDR1 SNHLY and CDR2 FYNNEI. CDR3 sequence reads: CASRLVQGGYEQYF. CDR3 nucleotide sequence: TGTGCCAGCAGGTTGGTGCAGGGCGGCTACGAGCAGTACTTC.

This chain joins TRBV5-4 and TRBJ2-1; D call uncertain. The V end lost 0 bases, the J end lost 0 bases, and 7 bases lay between the germline ends. There are 15 residues in the CDR3. The V gene's germline CDR1 is SGHNT and CDR2 YYREEE (reference sequence). The CDR3 DNA reads TGTGCCAGCAGCTTGGGCCTTACCTCCTACAATGAGCAGTTCTTC. It encodes CASSLGLTSYNEQFF.

In this sample, this clone turned up once. The rearrangement joins TRBV30 to TRBJ2-1; possibly TRBD2 for D (6 bases). V dropped 0 bases and J dropped 8 bases, with 20 bases sitting between them. The germline V gene has CDR1 GTSNPN and CDR2 SVGIG (reference sequence). CDR3 length: 16 amino acids. In nucleotides, the CDR3 is TGTGCCTGGAGTGTCGTGGGAAAGGGGACTCCCCATGAGCAGTTCTTC. This gives the protein CAWSVVGKGTPHEQFF.

This clone turned up a few times. The chain uses TRBV27 and TRBJ1-3; D unclear. Germline V CDR1 and CDR2: MNHEY, SMNVEV (reference sequence). The CDR3 spans 14 residues. The V gene lost 2 bases and the J gene lost 2 bases, with 7 bases spanning the gap. For the CDR3, the DNA is TGTGCCAGCAGTTTAACCCCAACTGGAAACACCATATATTTT. Protein product: CASSLTPTGNTIYF.

The rearrangement uses TRBV5-1 and TRBJ2-1; 8 bases align to TRBD2. V dropped 1 base and J dropped 6; count of bases not matched to a gene: 6. CDR1 and CDR2 from the germline V gene are SGHRS and YFSETQ. The CDR3 has 15 residues. CDR3 sequence reads: CASSLIASGLNEQFF. CDR3 nucleotide sequence: TGCGCCAGCAGCTTGATAGCTAGCGGGCTCAATGAGCAGTTCTTC. Together with reference TRBV5-1 and TRBJ2-1, the CDR3 gives the full variable domain: KAGVTQTPRYLIKTRGQQVTLSCSPISGHRSVSWYQQTPGQGLQFLFEYFSETQRNKGNFPGRFSGRQFSNSRSEMNVSTLELGDSALYLCASSLIASGLNEQFFGPGTRLTVL.

The CDR3 region has the DNA TGTGCCAGCAGACCCCCGGGACGGAGTTTAACATACGAGCAGTACTTC. Amino acid sequence: CASRPPGRSLTYEQYF. This rearrangement joins TRBV28 to TRBJ2-7; D may be TRBD1 or TRBD2 (5 bases each). Trimming removed 6 bases at V and 4 bases at J, with 22 bases between. From germline, CDR1 is MDHEN and CDR2 SYDVKM. CDR3 length equals 16 residues.

The chain employs TRBV5-1 and TRBJ2-7, with TRBD1 matching over 8 bases. After removal of 0 bases from V and 5 bases from J, the junction contained 1 base not matched to a gene. Germline CDR1 reads SGHRS; CDR2 reads YFSETQ. The CDR3 covers 13 residues. CDR3 residues: CASSLDRGDEQYF. In DNA, the CDR3 is TGCGCCAGCAGCTTGGACAGGGGGGACGAGCAGTACTTC.

This chain connects TRBV11-3 to TRBJ2-2, with TRBD2 as a possible D gene (6 bases). Trimming removed 4 bases from V and 1 base from J, with 22 bases in between. CDR3 length equals 19 residues. CDR1 and CDR2 (germline): SGHNT, YENEEA. The CDR3, as DNA: TGTGCCAGCAGCTCCACTAGGGACGGGCGGGACCTGAACACCGGGGAGCTGTTTTTT. It is translated as CASSSTRDGRDLNTGELFF.

The chain couples TRBV19 to TRBJ2-7, with 9 bases that match TRBD1. CDR1 is LNHDA, CDR2 SQIVND, per germline (reference sequence). V shed 6 bases, J shed 1 base, and the junction held 7 bases outside the gene matches. The CDR3 sequence is 15 residues long. The CDR3 sequence is CASRSGTGNSYEQYF. The CDR3 DNA follows: TGTGCCAGTAGATCAGGGACAGGGAATTCCTACGAGCAGTACTTC.

V is TRBV5-1 and J is TRBJ2-7, with 7 bases lining up with TRBD2. The CDR3 length is 19 residues. After removal of 4 bases from V and 2 bases from J, the junction contained 21 bases not matched to a gene. Germline-derived CDR1 and CDR2 are SGHRS and YFSETQ. The CDR3 DNA sequence: TGCGCCAGCAGCGCCCCGTTGGGGGACCACAGCGGGACCACCTACGAGCAGTACTTC. Translation: CASSAPLGDHSGTTYEQYF.

The chain has TRBV27 and TRBJ2-2, with TRBD1 matching over 10 bases. Germline CDR1 is MNHEY and CDR2 is SMNVEV (reference sequence). CDR3 length: 15 residues. The V gene end was trimmed by 5 bases and the J gene end by 5 bases; junction bases not matched to a gene: 5. The DNA of the CDR3 is TGTGCCAGCAGTAGACAGGGGGCGGCGACCGGGGAGCTGTTTTTT. Amino acid sequence: CASSRQGAATGELFF.

The chain joins TRBV11-3 to TRBJ2-7; tentative D call: TRBD2 (6 bases). Trimming took 2 bases from V and 0 from J, leaving 11 bases between them. In germline, CDR1 is SGHNT, CDR2 YENEEA. CDR3 size: 15 residues. This CDR3 is CASSLWGGSSYEQYF. In DNA form, the CDR3 reads TGTGCCAGCAGCTTATGGGGAGGCTCCTCCTACGAGCAGTACTTC.

The V and J genes are TRBV10-1 and TRBJ2-1, with 8 positions matching TRBD2. CDR1 and CDR2 from the germline V gene are WNHNN and SYGVQD (reference sequence). The junction had 8 bases not matched to a gene; V was cut back by 6 bases and J by 4 bases. This CDR3 spans 15 amino acids. The CDR3 reads CASSPGGRSYNEQFF. CDR3 nucleotides: TGCGCCAGCAGCCCAGGCGGGAGGTCGTACAATGAGCAGTTCTTC.

V is TRBV11-3 and J is TRBJ2-1, with a possible D match to TRBD1 (6 bases). Germline V gives CDR1 SGHNT, CDR2 YENEEA. The ends were cut back, 4 bases at V and 7 bases at J, with 14 bases in the middle. The CDR3 loop spans 14 amino acids. The CDR3 loop is CASSSVRGRNEQFF. The CDR3 nucleotides are TGTGCCAGCAGCTCGGTCAGGGGCCGGAATGAGCAGTTCTTC.

The chain joins TRBV7-2 to TRBJ1-1; D is perhaps TRBD1 (6 bases). This CDR3 contains 14 residues. Per germline, CDR1 SGHTA and CDR2 FQGNSA. Trimming took off 3 bases at V and 3 bases at J, with 11 bases between the two ends. The CDR3 bases are TGTGCCAGCAGCTTCCAACAGGGTGACACTGAAGCTTTCTTT. This sequence encodes CASSFQQGDTEAFF.

This clone was seen only a few times. This chain connects TRBV5-1 to TRBJ2-3; D remains ambiguous. The CDR3 contains 12 residues. Germline CDR1 reads SGHRS; CDR2 reads YFSETQ. V dropped 8 bases and J dropped 4 bases, with 11 bases sitting between them. In nucleotides, the CDR3 is TGCGCCAGTTCTCCGGCGGCAGATACGCAGTATTTT. Its protein product is CASSPAADTQYF.